This T cell receptor (beta chain) was documented in a study of glioma-infiltrating T cells after dendritic cell vaccination. Turning to the study itself: Autologous tumor lysate-pulsed dendritic cell vaccination was given between the early 2000s and the early 2010s. Findings of the study overall: TCR clonality showed no direct relationship with survival.

The PCR used 60 V beta and 13 J beta primers. Sequencing was performed with immunoSEQ multiplex PCR; in TCRdb, only in-frame clones are kept and a portion is missing. The sample lists about 82,000 clones, around 83% seen once, with roughly 6.8% in the top ten. The time point is: after dendritic cell vaccination, including at tumor progression/relapse. Germline CDR1 SQVTM, CDR2 ANQGSEA. The V segment lost 5 bases and the J segment 10 bases; nucleotides outside the gene matches: 7. This CDR3 is built from 13 residues. About this clone itself: The antigen remains undetermined.

This TCR was recovered from a human donor with glioblastoma. This material consisted of blood, taken after dendritic cell vaccination. This sequence joins TRBV29-1 and TRBJ1-6; 8 bases match TRBD1. CDR3 in DNA: TGCAGCGTTCTGACAGGGGAAGGATCACCCCTCCACTTT. This encodes CSVLTGEGSPLHF.